Below are 5 T cell receptor beta chains sequenced from a single sample in a study of regulatory T cells in long-lasting Graves disease. Assembly of TCR beta libraries relied on iRepertoire HTBI primers together with Arm-PCR of CDR3 regions. Via MiXCR, TCRdb re-called the multiplex PCR reads, giving one row per CDR3 protein. The sample holds about 420,000 distinct CDR3 sequences; about 25% are singletons and the top ten take around 26%. This sample's time point: persistent/refractory GD, antithyroid drugs over 5 years with positive TRAb. The TCR library was made from RNA that had been extracted from PBMCs in TRIzol. Sequences were derived from peripheral blood mononuclear cells (PBMCs), sampled when the disease was refractory, from a patient treated with antithyroid drugs. These receptors were collected from a female donor with Graves disease.

This sequence joins TRBV6-1 and TRBJ1-1; TRBD1 matches at 7 bases. The germline CDR1 and CDR2 sequences are MNHNS and SASEGT. Germline trimming cut 6 bases from V and 3 bases from J; bases unmatched to any gene: 4. The CDR3 sequence is 13 residues long. The CDR3 DNA is TGTGCCAGCAGCCAGGACAGGTACACTGAAGCTTTCTTT. Its protein is CASSQDRYTEAFF.

A word on this clonotype: One junction end disagrees with the germline gene, perhaps due to a read error. V is TRBV7-2 and J is TRBJ1-6; D gene unclear. Germline loops: CDR1 SGHTA, CDR2 FQGNSA. The CDR3 totals 15 residues. The CDR3 sequence is CVSSSQLGKGSPLHF. The CDR3 DNA reads TGTGTCAGCAGCTCCCAACTGGGGAAGGGTTCACCCCTCCACTTT.

As for this clonotype: One junction end does not reproduce the germline sequence, and a read error may be involved. This rearrangement joins TRBV5-1 to TRBJ1-1; D remains unclear. The CDR3 runs to 16 residues. Germline V gene lookup returns CDR1 SGHRS and CDR2 YFSETQ. This CDR3 is CASSLGRGLRNTETFF. The CDR3 DNA reads as TGCGCCAGCAGCTTGGGGCGTGGGTTAAGGAACACTGAAACTTTCTTT.

In its sample, this clonotype was seen a few times. This chain uses TRBV6-1 with TRBJ1-5; D remains unclear. The CDR3 is 15 residues long. Germline values: CDR1 MNHNS, CDR2 SASEGT. The V gene lost 10 bases and the J gene lost 2 bases, with 18 bases spanning the gap. CDR3 sequence (DNA): TGTGCCACCCTTGGATCGGGGAGCGGCAATCAGCCCCAGCATTTT. Translating gives CATLGSGSGNQPQHF.

J is TRBJ2-1 and V is TRBV6-2 or TRBV6-3; 9 nucleotides agree with TRBD2. V lost 5 bases to trimming and J lost 2 bases; unmatched junction nucleotides: 7. This CDR3 has 16 residues. The germline gives CDR1 MNHEY, CDR2 SVGEGT. The CDR3 loop is CASSEEVAGAYNEQFF. The CDR3 DNA is TGTGCCAGCAGTGAAGAGGTAGCGGGGGCCTACAATGAGCAGTTCTTC.